A single sample gave rise to the 17 T cell receptor beta chains below, sequenced in a study of blood T cell repertoires in COVID-19. Profiled with immunoSEQ multiplex PCR; TCRdb holds only in-frame clones, not every one. The sample gives roughly 15,000 clones, 80% to 90% of which show up once; roughly 37% is in the top ten. The sequenced material came from peripheral blood. The receptors shown here come from an older man in a cohort sampled during active COVID-19.

V usage is TRBV11-2 and J usage is TRBJ2-7, with 11 bases identical to TRBD2. From germline, CDR1 is SGHAT and CDR2 FQNNGV. V dropped 3 bases and J dropped 3; count of bases not matched to a gene: 4. The CDR3 extends over 15 amino acids. The CDR3 DNA is TGTGCCAGCAGCTTTCCGGGACTAGCGGTCTACGAGCAGTACTTC. This codes for CASSFPGLAVYEQYF.

The chain couples TRBV19 to TRBJ2-2, with D perhaps TRBD1 (6 bases). Germline CDR1 and CDR2: LNHDA and SQIVND (reference sequence). There are 16 residues in the CDR3. Trimming left V 3 bases short and J 0 bases short, with 11 bases between. CDR3 in DNA: TGTGCCAGTAGTATTTGGGACACCTCGAACACCGGGGAGCTGTTTTTT. Protein sequence: CASSIWDTSNTGELFF.

The V call is TRBV11-1, the J call TRBJ2-1, with 8 bases identical to TRBD1. Trimming removed 6 bases from V and 5 bases from J; junction bases left unmatched: 9. The germline gives CDR1 SGHAT, CDR2 FQDESV (reference sequence). The length of the CDR3 is 15 residues. CDR3 amino acids: CASSLSGTGHNEQFF. DNA for the CDR3: TGTGCCAGCAGTCTCTCCGGGACAGGCCACAATGAGCAGTTCTTC.

The chain has TRBV28 and TRBJ1-2, with a tentative D call TRBD1 (5 bases). CDR3 length equals 17 residues. CDR1 and CDR2 from the germline V gene are MDHEN and SYDVKM. Trimming left V 5 bases short and J 8 bases short, with 27 bases between. The CDR3 nucleotides read TGTGCCAGCAGTGGGGATGGGGCAGGGCCCATTTTGGAGGGCTACACCTTC. This translates into CASSGDGAGPILEGYTF.

The chain is built from TRBV27 and TRBJ1-3, with D hard to call. Germline V gives CDR1 MNHEY, CDR2 SMNVEV (reference sequence). Deletions cut 5 bases from V and 0 bases from J, with 14 bases between. The CDR3 sequence is 16 residues long. The CDR3 spells CASSQLSGSSGNTIYF. CDR3 DNA: TGTGCCAGCAGTCAACTATCGGGAAGCTCTGGAAACACCATATATTTT.

This chain uses TRBV18 with TRBJ1-3, with 7 bases lining up with TRBD1. Germline assignment: CDR1 KGHSH and CDR2 LQKENI. The V gene end was trimmed by 5 bases and the J gene end by 0 bases; junction bases not matched to a gene: 4. The CDR3 spans 15 residues. The CDR3 reads CASSATGLSGNTIYF. The CDR3, as DNA: TGTGCCAGCTCAGCGACAGGGCTCTCTGGAAACACCATATATTTT.

V is TRBV6-5 and J is TRBJ1-4, with TRBD1 as a possible D gene (5 bases). The germline gives CDR1 MNHEY, CDR2 SVGAGI. The CDR3 runs 12 residues. V was clipped by 7 bases and J by 8 bases, with 11 bases between them. The CDR3 sequence is CASTGVGEKLFF. CDR3 DNA sequence: TGTGCCAGCACGGGGGTAGGCGAAAAACTGTTTTTT.

This chain uses TRBV12-5 with TRBJ2-3; D may be TRBD1 (5 bases). The V gene lost 8 bases and the J gene lost 2 bases, with 11 bases spanning the gap. The V gene's germline CDR1 is LGHNT and CDR2 FRNRAP. This CDR3 contains 13 residues. Here the CDR3 DNA reads TGTGCTAGTAGTAGACAGACCACAGATACGCAGTATTTT. It translates to CASSRQTTDTQYF. Supplemented by reference TRBV12-5 and TRBJ2-3, the full variable domain reads DARVTQTPRHKVTEMGQEVTMRCQPILGHNTVFWYRQTMMQGLELLAYFRNRAPLDDSGMPKDRFSAEMPDATLATLKIQPSEPRDSAVYFCASSRQTTDTQYFGPGTRLTVL.

This clone was detected only a few times. V and J are TRBV28 and TRBJ2-7; no firm D call. The CDR3 is made up of 11 amino acids. CDR1 and CDR2 from the germline V gene are MDHEN and SYDVKM. V was pared by 5 bases and J by 5 bases, with 7 bases between. The CDR3 loop is CASSALDEQYF. As DNA, the CDR3 is TGTGCCAGCAGTGCGCTCGACGAGCAGTACTTC.

In its sample, this clone was seen once. The rearrangement uses TRBV6-5 and TRBJ2-3; tentatively, D is TRBD2 (5 bases). The ends were cut back, 4 bases at V and 6 bases at J, with 11 bases in the middle. From germline, CDR1 is MNHEY and CDR2 SVGAGI. This CDR3 region has 13 residues. CDR3 nucleotide sequence: TGTGCCAGCAGTTCCGGACTTTGGGATACGCAGTATTTT. Translated, it gives CASSSGLWDTQYF.

This chain uses TRBV12-3 or TRBV12-4 with TRBJ2-7; 12 bases agree with TRBD2. There are 13 residues in the CDR3. V lost 10 bases to trimming and J lost 5 bases; unmatched junction nucleotides: 6. CDR3 amino acids: CATGLAGGDEQYF. The CDR3 DNA reads TGTGCCACGGGACTAGCGGGTGGCGACGAGCAGTACTTC.

V and J are TRBV7-8 and TRBJ2-2; 7 positions agree with TRBD2. After removal of 8 bases from V and 3 bases from J, the junction contained 9 bases not matched to a gene. The CDR3 extends over 15 amino acids. Germline V gene lookup returns CDR1 SGHVS and CDR2 FQNEAQ. The CDR3 DNA reads TGTGCCAGCCCCCCTCGCGGGGGTTACACCGGGGAGCTGTTTTTT. Translated, it gives CASPPRGGYTGELFF.

This clone has just a few counts. The chain employs TRBV7-9 and TRBJ2-7; D is possibly TRBD1 (5 bases). The V end was cut by 5 bases, the J end by 6 bases, with 17 bases between. The germline gives CDR1 SEHNR, CDR2 FQNEAQ (reference sequence). The CDR3 is 14 residues long. The CDR3 nucleotides read TGTGCCAGCAGCAGTCAGGGTATCTCCAGCGAGCAGTACTTC. This encodes CASSSQGISSEQYF.

The chain employs TRBV19 and TRBJ2-7; 7 bases are shared with TRBD2. Germline V gives CDR1 LNHDA, CDR2 SQIVND (reference sequence). The CDR3 totals 13 residues. J lost 3 bases, V lost 2 bases, and 1 base had no gene match. The CDR3 loop is CASSISGNYEQYF. The DNA of the CDR3 is TGTGCCAGTAGTATAAGCGGGAACTACGAGCAGTACTTC.

Comment on this clone: Other DNA sequences in the sample encode the same CDR3. The genes are TRBV28 and TRBJ1-1; D not resolved. The CDR3 consists of 12 residues. V gave up 3 bases and J gave up 5 bases, with 7 bases separating them. The germline gives CDR1 MDHEN, CDR2 SYDVKM. In DNA form, the CDR3 reads TGTGCCAGCAGTTTCGAGGTGACTGAAGCTTTCTTT. As protein: CASSFEVTEAFF. The full variable domain, rest sourced from reference TRBV28 and TRBJ1-1, is DVKVTQSSRYLVKRTGEKVFLECVQDMDHENMFWYRQDPGLGLRLIYFSYDVKMKEKGDIPEGYSVSREKKERFSLILESASTNQTSMYLCASSFEVTEAFFGQGTRLTVV.

The rearrangement links TRBV25-1 to TRBJ1-1, with D perhaps TRBD1 (5 bases). With 1 base removed from V and 1 base from J, the gap between germline ends came to 13 bases. CDR3 length equals 16 residues. CDR1 is MGHDK and CDR2 is SYGVNS in the germline V gene. In nucleotides, the CDR3 is TGTGCCAGCAGTGAATTTGGGGGGACGTCGAACACTGAAGCTTTCTTT. Translation gives CASSEFGGTSNTEAFF.

Written as DNA, the CDR3 is TGTGCCAGCAGTGATTATGGGGCCCAAGAGACCCAGTACTTC. It is translated as CASSDYGAQETQYF. This rearrangement joins TRBV6-1 to TRBJ2-5; D is perhaps TRBD1 (5 bases). The V end lost 3 bases, the J end lost 1 base, and 9 bases lay between the germline ends. CDR3 size: 14 residues. Per germline, CDR1 MNHNS and CDR2 SASEGT.